These T cell receptor beta chains were read from a single sample in a study of blood T cell repertoires in COVID-19. The table came from immunoSEQ multiplex PCR; TCRdb's copy has only in-frame clones and leaves some out. This table has 100,000 to 150,000 clones, more than 75% appearing once. Sequencing was done on a sample of peripheral blood. All receptors come from a human donor in a cohort sampled during active COVID-19. Each CDR3 is given with its conserved first and last residue. A D gene is named only where the DNA matches it firmly. A row's size may be missing; if present it is once, few, many or a size class.

V: TRBV7-8
D: TRBD1
J: TRBJ2-5
size: -
CDR3: CASSLPPGGETQYF
DNA: TGTGCCAGCAGCTTACCCCCAGGGGGAGAGACCCAGTACTTC

V: TRBV5-6
D: TRBD2
J: TRBJ2-1
size: -
CDR3: CASSPLAGGFEQFF
DNA: TGTGCCAGCAGCCCACTAGCGGGAGGATTTGAGCAGTTCTTC

V: TRBV28
D: TRBD2
J: TRBJ2-7
size: -
CDR3: CASSFVTSGWLEQYF
DNA: TGTGCCAGCAGTTTCGTCACTAGCGGGTGGTTGGAGCAGTACTTC

V: TRBV2
D: -
J: TRBJ2-7
size: -
CDR3: CASSARAASLYEQYF
DNA: TGTGCCAGCAGTGCCAGGGCCGCATCCCTTTACGAGCAGTACTTC

V: TRBV4-1
D: -
J: TRBJ2-7
size: once
CDR3: CASSQVVGQFYEQYF
DNA: TGCGCCAGCAGCCAAGTTGTCGGACAGTTCTACGAGCAGTACTTC

V: TRBV18
D: TRBD1
J: TRBJ1-3
size: -
CDR3: CASSPIQGLSSGNTIYF
DNA: TGTGCCAGCTCACCAATACAGGGGTTGAGCTCTGGAAACACCATATATTTT

V: TRBV5-6
D: -
J: TRBJ2-7
size: -
CDR3: CASSLVQGRYEQYF
DNA: TGTGCCAGCAGCTTGGTCCAGGGTAGGTACGAGCAGTACTTC

V: TRBV7-2
D: -
J: TRBJ2-3
size: once
CDR3: CASSSSALVTDTQYF
DNA: TGTGCCAGCAGCTCGAGTGCTTTAGTTACAGATACGCAGTATTTT

V: TRBV30
D: TRBD1
J: TRBJ2-3
size: -
CDR3: CACRDSPRTDTQYF
DNA: TGTGCCTGCCGGGACAGCCCACGCACAGATACGCAGTATTTT

V: TRBV12-3/TRBV12-4
D: -
J: TRBJ2-1
size: -
CDR3: CASSSDREKEFF
DNA: TGTGCCAGCAGTTCCGACAGAGAAAAGGAGTTCTTC

V: TRBV29-1
D: TRBD1
J: TRBJ1-2
size: few
CDR3: CSVDRVGTGYSYGYTF
DNA: TGCAGCGTTGATAGGGTGGGGACAGGGTACAGCTATGGCTACACCTTC

V: TRBV6-2/TRBV6-3
D: -
J: TRBJ2-7
size: -
CDR3: CASSPLGRSTSSYEQYF
DNA: TGTGCCAGCAGTCCCCTGGGGCGTTCTACGAGCTCCTACGAGCAGTACTTC

V: TRBV24-1
D: TRBD2
J: TRBJ2-1
size: -
CDR3: CATSDTRLAGATRSEQFF
DNA: TGTGCCACCAGTGATACTAGACTAGCGGGGGCAACCCGTTCGGAGCAGTTCTTC

V: TRBV2
D: TRBD2
J: TRBJ2-1
size: -
CDR3: CASGGGLSYNEQFF
DNA: TGTGCCAGCGGCGGGGGACTATCCTACAATGAGCAGTTCTTC

V: TRBV3-1/TRBV3-2
D: -
J: TRBJ2-1
size: -
CDR3: CASSQANEQFF
DNA: TGTGCCAGCAGCCAAGCTAATGAGCAGTTCTTC

V: TRBV7-3
D: TRBD2
J: TRBJ2-1
size: -
CDR3: CASREAVSNEQFF
DNA: TGTGCCAGCCGGGAGGCAGTATCGAATGAGCAGTTCTTC

V: TRBV15
D: TRBD2
J: TRBJ2-3
size: -
CDR3: CATSRDKSGTGTDTQYF
DNA: TGTGCCACCAGCAGAGATAAAAGCGGGACGGGCACAGATACGCAGTATTTT

V: TRBV2
D: -
J: TRBJ2-7
size: -
CDR3: CASRENYGYEQYF
DNA: TGTGCCAGCAGAGAGAACTACGGCTACGAGCAGTACTTC

V: TRBV25-1
D: -
J: TRBJ1-1
size: -
CDR3: CASSEEGVRGAFF
DNA: TGTGCCAGCAGTGAAGAGGGGGTACGAGGGGCTTTCTTT

V: TRBV29-1
D: TRBD1
J: TRBJ1-2
size: -
CDR3: CSVTGTGDYGYTF
DNA: TGCAGCGTCACCGGGACAGGGGACTATGGCTACACCTTC

V: TRBV4-3
D: TRBD1
J: TRBJ2-4
size: -
CDR3: CASSQESRQGDIQYF
DNA: TGCGCCAGCAGCCAAGAGTCCCGACAGGGGGACATTCAGTACTTC

V: TRBV19
D: -
J: TRBJ2-1
size: -
CDR3: CASSIQGGEVAEQFF
DNA: TGTGCCAGTAGTATTCAGGGGGGAGAGGTTGCTGAGCAGTTCTTC

V: TRBV3-1/TRBV3-2
D: TRBD2
J: TRBJ2-1
size: -
CDR3: CASSLTSGSYNEQFF
DNA: TGTGCCAGCAGCCTAACTAGCGGGAGTTACAATGAGCAGTTCTTC

V: TRBV9
D: -
J: TRBJ2-5
size: once
CDR3: CASSVGHSQETQYF
DNA: TGTGCCAGCAGCGTAGGGCACAGCCAAGAGACCCAGTACTTC

V: TRBV11-3
D: -
J: TRBJ2-3
size: -
CDR3: CASQAQTYTDTQYF
DNA: TGTGCCAGCCAAGCACAGACCTACACAGATACGCAGTATTTT

V: TRBV9
D: -
J: TRBJ1-2
size: -
CDR3: CASSVQASNYGYTF
DNA: TGTGCCAGCAGCGTCCAGGCCTCTAACTATGGCTACACCTTC

V: TRBV28
D: TRBD1
J: TRBJ1-5
size: -
CDR3: CASSMTGGLNQPQHF
DNA: TGTGCCAGCAGTATGACAGGGGGACTCAATCAGCCCCAGCATTTT

V: TRBV5-5
D: TRBD1
J: TRBJ1-1
size: -
CDR3: CASTILGGGTEAFF
DNA: TGTGCCAGCACCATCCTAGGGGGCGGCACTGAAGCTTTCTTT

V: TRBV12-3/TRBV12-4
D: -
J: TRBJ1-5
size: -
CDR3: CASSLGHDQPQHF
DNA: TGTGCCAGCAGTCTTGGGCACGATCAGCCCCAGCATTTT

V: TRBV7-2
D: -
J: TRBJ1-1
size: -
CDR3: CASSLRGWNTEAFF
DNA: TGTGCCAGCAGCTTACGGGGGTGGAACACTGAAGCTTTCTTT

V: TRBV9
D: -
J: TRBJ2-1
size: -
CDR3: CASSPSTLSYNEQFF
DNA: TGTGCCAGCAGCCCTAGTACCCTCTCCTACAATGAGCAGTTCTTC

V: TRBV30
D: -
J: TRBJ1-5
size: -
CDR3: CAWSPHNQPQHF
DNA: TGTGCCTGGAGTCCCCACAATCAGCCCCAGCATTTT

V: TRBV7-9
D: -
J: TRBJ1-6
size: few
CDR3: CASSFFSGVGSPLHF
DNA: TGTGCCAGCAGCTTCTTTTCAGGGGTTGGTTCACCCCTCCACTTT

V: TRBV19
D: TRBD2
J: TRBJ2-3
size: -
CDR3: CASSLLAGGTDTQYF
DNA: TGTGCCAGTAGTTTACTAGCGGGGGGCACAGATACGCAGTATTTT

V: TRBV15
D: -
J: TRBJ1-1
size: -
CDR3: CATSRDPSRVTTNTEAFF
DNA: TGTGCCACCAGCAGAGATCCCTCGAGGGTTACTACGAACACTGAAGCTTTCTTT

V: TRBV4-1
D: TRBD2
J: TRBJ2-4
size: -
CDR3: CASSQENSGRDIQYF
DNA: TGCGCCAGCAGCCAAGAAAATAGCGGGAGGGACATTCAGTACTTC

V: TRBV5-1
D: TRBD1
J: TRBJ2-5
size: -
CDR3: CASSPGTGPQRQETQYF
DNA: TGCGCCAGCAGTCCCGGGACAGGCCCACAAAGACAAGAGACCCAGTACTTC